One sample yielded the 12 T cell receptor beta chains listed below, sequenced in a study of blood T cell repertoires in COVID-19. Libraries were prepared by immunoSEQ multiplex PCR; TCRdb keeps only in-frame clonotypes and omits some of them. This table has 200,000 to 250,000 clones, around 84% appearing once. Material: peripheral blood. The source of these receptors is a woman of 80 years or more with active or convalescent COVID-19.

This clone came up a few times. V gene TRBV5-8 combines with J gene TRBJ2-7; 12 positions agree with TRBD2. The CDR3 is 16 amino acids. Trimming at V came to 4 bases and at J to 3 bases, leaving 8 bases not matched to a gene. Germline V gene data show CDR1 as SGHTS and CDR2 as YDEGEE. The CDR3, as DNA: TGTGCCAGCAGCCTTCTAGCGGGGGGGGGTTACTACGAGCAGTACTTC. Its protein is CASSLLAGGGYYEQYF.

The chain has TRBV3-1 (or the pseudogene TRBV3-2) and TRBJ2-7; maybe TRBD2 (6 bases). Deletions cut 4 bases from V and 7 bases from J, with 17 bases between. Germline-derived CDR1 and CDR2 are LGHDT and YNNKEL (reference sequence). CDR3 length equals 14 residues. The CDR3: CASSPGTSGWEQYF. The CDR3 DNA is TGTGCCAGCAGCCCCGGGACTTCTGGTTGGGAGCAGTACTTC.

This chain links TRBV7-7 with TRBJ2-1, with no clear D. This CDR3 region has 16 residues. The germline CDR1 and CDR2 sequences are SSHAT and FNYEAQ (reference sequence). The V gene lost 1 base and the J gene lost 4 bases, with 14 bases spanning the gap. CDR3 sequence (DNA): TGTGCCAGCAGCTTAGGAAGGAGTTTGGGTTACAATGAGCAGTTCTTC. The encoded protein is CASSLGRSLGYNEQFF.

This clone showed up just once. The chain combines TRBV4-2 with TRBJ2-3, with a weak D call TRBD2 (7 bases). The CDR3 is made up of 16 amino acids. Germline V gene sequence: CDR1 LGHNA, CDR2 YNFKEQ. The V and J ends lost 3 bases and 2 bases respectively, with 15 bases between them. The chain's CDR3 is CASSQLTGGSTDTQYF. CDR3 bases: TGTGCCAGCAGCCAGCTAACGGGGGGCTCCACAGATACGCAGTATTTT.

This rearrangement joins TRBV7-2 to TRBJ2-5; TRBD1 aligns across 8 bases. J gave up 5 bases and V 3 bases, and 11 bases lay outside the gene matches. The CDR3 loop spans 16 amino acids. CDR1 and CDR2 (germline): SGHTA, FQGNSA. In DNA, the CDR3 is TGTGCCAGCAGCTTCGCCGGGACAGGCGTCGGGGAGACCCAGTACTTC. Protein: CASSFAGTGVGETQYF.

This clone was observed once. The rearrangement uses TRBV6-2 or TRBV6-3 and TRBJ2-3; possibly TRBD2 for D (7 bases). This CDR3 is built from 16 residues. CDR1 is MNHEY, CDR2 SVGEGT, per germline. V lost 5 bases and J lost 6, with 21 bases in between. The CDR3 reads CASSPHYSRGGDTQYF. CDR3 DNA: TGTGCCAGCAGTCCCCATTACAGTAGGGGGGGGGATACGCAGTATTTT.

The chain has TRBV24-1 and TRBJ2-1; TRBD2 matches at 14 bases. Trimming cost V 7 bases and J 7 bases; bases outside gene matches: 14. Germline assignment: CDR1 KGHDR and CDR2 SFDVKD. The CDR3 spans 18 residues. The CDR3 DNA sequence: TGTGCCACCAGAGTGTCCGGACTAGCGGGAGGCCCGAGGAATGAGCAGTTCTTC. This translates into CATRVSGLAGGPRNEQFF.

This chain connects TRBV18 to TRBJ1-2; tentatively, D is TRBD1 (6 bases). This CDR3 is 14 amino acids long. CDR1 is KGHSH and CDR2 is LQKENI in the germline V gene. V lost 3 bases, J lost 6 bases, and 14 bases lay in between. The DNA for the CDR3 is TGTGCCAGCTCACCCGGGGGGGGCGTTCATGGCTACACCTTC. Translating gives CASSPGGGVHGYTF. Full variable domain (missing parts from reference TRBV18 and TRBJ1-2): NAGVMQNPRHLVRRRGQEARLRCSPMKGHSHVYWYRQLPEEGLKFMVYLQKENIIDESGMPKERFSAEFPKEGPSILRIQQVVRGDSAAYFCASSPGGGVHGYTFGSGTRLTVV.

This clone was observed a handful of times. The CDR3 bases are TGTGCCAGCAGCCAAGATGGGACAGGGGGCAACGAGCAGTACTTC. This encodes CASSQDGTGGNEQYF. The rearrangement uses TRBV4-2 and TRBJ2-7; 12 bases agree with TRBD1. The V gene's germline CDR1 is LGHNA and CDR2 YNFKEQ. V trimming: 0 bases; J trimming: 5 bases; junction bases outside the gene matches: 2. The CDR3 is 15 residues long.

V gene TRBV9 combines with J gene TRBJ2-3, with D unclear. This CDR3 comprises 14 residues. With 5 bases removed from V and 1 base from J, the gap between germline ends came to 11 bases. Per the germline V gene, CDR1 is SGDLS and CDR2 is YYNGEE. This CDR3 is CASSPPGGTDTQYF. The CDR3 DNA sequence: TGTGCCAGCAGTCCACCCGGTGGCACAGATACGCAGTATTTT.

The rearrangement uses TRBV29-1 and TRBJ2-7, with 7 bases identical to TRBD1. Trimming removed 6 bases from V and 3 bases from J; junction bases left unmatched: 8. Germline CDR1 and CDR2: SQVTM and ANQGSEA. The CDR3 contains 13 residues. The CDR3 DNA reads as TGCAGCGTGGGTTGGGCAGGGGGCTACGAGCAGTACTTC. It translates to CSVGWAGGYEQYF.

This clone was seen once. This chain links TRBV6-5 with TRBJ1-4; 8 bases are shared with TRBD1. The CDR3 loop spans 14 amino acids. Germline lookup yields CDR1 MNHEY and CDR2 SVGAGI. V lost 6 bases and J lost 6; bases outside the gene matches: 6. The CDR3 DNA reads TGTGCCAGCAGACGGACAGGGTGGGATGAAAAACTGTTTTTT. This encodes CASRRTGWDEKLFF.